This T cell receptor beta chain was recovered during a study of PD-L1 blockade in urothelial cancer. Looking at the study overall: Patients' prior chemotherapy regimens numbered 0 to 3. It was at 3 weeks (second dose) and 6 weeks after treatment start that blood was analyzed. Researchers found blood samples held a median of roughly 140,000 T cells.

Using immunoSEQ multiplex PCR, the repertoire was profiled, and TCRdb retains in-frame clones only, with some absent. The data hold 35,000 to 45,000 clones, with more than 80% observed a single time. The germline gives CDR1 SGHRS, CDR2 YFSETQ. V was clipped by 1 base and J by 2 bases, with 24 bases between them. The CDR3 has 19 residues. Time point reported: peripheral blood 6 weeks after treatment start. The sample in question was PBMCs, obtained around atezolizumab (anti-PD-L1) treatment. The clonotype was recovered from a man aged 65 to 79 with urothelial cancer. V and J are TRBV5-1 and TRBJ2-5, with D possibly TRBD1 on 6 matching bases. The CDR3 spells CASSLNPFEGQLFQETQYF. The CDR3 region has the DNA TGCGCCAGCAGCTTGAATCCATTTGAAGGACAGCTCTTTCAAGAGACCCAGTACTTC.